Listed below are T cell receptor beta chains from one sample, sequenced in a study of vaccination and CD4 T cells after COVID-19. No cognate antigen is known for these TCRs. MiXCR, applied by TCRdb to the PCR reads, yields one record per CDR3 protein. The sample carries around 21,000 distinct CDR3 sequences, under 70% recorded once. The sequenced material came from CD4+ T cells from blood, cultured in vitro. These receptors were collected from a human donor who had recovered from COVID-19. CDR3s include the opening cysteine and the closing phenylalanine or tryptophan. The D gene is left open where the match is weak. Clone size appears in some rows only: once, few, many, or a class for an expanded clone.

J gene: TRBJ1-6
clone size: few
D gene: TRBD1
V gene: TRBV20-1
CDR3 DNA: TGCAGTGCTAGAGAGGACAGGGTAGGGTCACCCCTCCACTTT
CDR3 protein: CSAREDRVGSPLHF

J gene: TRBJ2-7
clone size: .
D gene: TRBD2
V gene: TRBV5-1
CDR3 DNA: TGCGCCAGCAGCATACCGGGACTAGCCTACGAGCAGTACTTC
CDR3 protein: CASSIPGLAYEQYF

J gene: TRBJ2-7
clone size: .
D gene: TRBD1
V gene: TRBV7-9
CDR3 DNA: TGTGCCAGCAGCTTCACAGGGGGCCCAACCTACGAGCAGTACTTC
CDR3 protein: CASSFTGGPTYEQYF

J gene: TRBJ1-5
clone size: .
D gene: .
V gene: TRBV12-3/TRBV12-4
CDR3 DNA: TGTGCCAGCAGTTTACAGGGACTTAATCAGCCCCAGCATTTT
CDR3 protein: CASSLQGLNQPQHF

J gene: TRBJ2-7
clone size: .
D gene: TRBD2
V gene: TRBV27
CDR3 DNA: TGTGCCAGCAGTTTATCCCCAGCGGGGTACTCCTACGAGCAGTACTTC
CDR3 protein: CASSLSPAGYSYEQYF

J gene: TRBJ1-1
clone size: .
D gene: .
V gene: TRBV7-3
CDR3 DNA: TGTGCCAGCAGCTTTCAAGGGGGAGACACTGAAGCTTTCTTT
CDR3 protein: CASSFQGGDTEAFF

J gene: TRBJ1-4
clone size: .
D gene: TRBD1
V gene: TRBV28
CDR3 DNA: TGTGCCAGCAGCCCTCAGACAGGGGGCAAGGAAAAACTGTTTTTT
CDR3 protein: CASSPQTGGKEKLFF

J gene: TRBJ2-2
clone size: .
D gene: TRBD2
V gene: TRBV5-4
CDR3 DNA: TGTGCCAGCAGCTTAGCAGGAGTCGGGGGGGCGGCCGGGGAGCTGTTTTTT
CDR3 protein: CASSLAGVGGAAGELFF

J gene: TRBJ2-1
clone size: .
D gene: TRBD1
V gene: TRBV20-1
CDR3 DNA: TGCAGTGCGCGGGGACAGGGGGCGAGGAATTACAATGAGCAGTTCTTC
CDR3 protein: CSARGQGARNYNEQFF

J gene: TRBJ2-2
clone size: once
D gene: TRBD1
V gene: TRBV27
CDR3 DNA: TGTGCCAGCAGTCACCCGGGACAGGGGTGGGCAACCGGGGAGCTGTTTTTT
CDR3 protein: CASSHPGQGWATGELFF

J gene: TRBJ2-7
clone size: .
D gene: .
V gene: TRBV20-1
CDR3 DNA: TGCAGTGCTGGAGAGCTTGGGATCTCCTACGGGCAGTACTTC
CDR3 protein: CSAGELGISYGQYF

J gene: TRBJ1-6
clone size: few
D gene: .
V gene: TRBV19
CDR3 DNA: TGTGCCAGTAGTGAGTGGGGTTCACCCCTCCACTTT
CDR3 protein: CASSEWGSPLHF

J gene: TRBJ2-3
clone size: few
D gene: .
V gene: TRBV19
CDR3 DNA: TGTGCCAGTAGTATCGGGCGGGGAGTCAGCACAGATACGCAGTATTTT
CDR3 protein: CASSIGRGVSTDTQYF

J gene: TRBJ1-4
clone size: .
D gene: .
V gene: TRBV20-1
CDR3 DNA: TGCAGTGCTAGAGGTGGCAGCACTAATGAAAAACTGTTTTTT
CDR3 protein: CSARGGSTNEKLFF

J gene: TRBJ1-4
clone size: .
D gene: .
V gene: TRBV6-5
CDR3 DNA: TGTGCCAGCAGCTACTCGGGTGAAAAACTGTTTTTT
CDR3 protein: CASSYSGEKLFF

J gene: TRBJ2-2
clone size: .
D gene: TRBD2
V gene: TRBV28
CDR3 DNA: TGTGCCAGCAGTATAACTAGCGTCTCGAACACCGGGGAGCTGTTTTTT
CDR3 protein: CASSITSVSNTGELFF

J gene: TRBJ2-5
clone size: few
D gene: TRBD2
V gene: TRBV10-3
CDR3 DNA: TGTGCCATCAGTCTAGCGGGAGAGGAAGAGACCCAGTACTTC
CDR3 protein: CAISLAGEEETQYF

J gene: TRBJ2-5
clone size: .
D gene: .
V gene: TRBV7-2
CDR3 DNA: TGTGCCAGCAGCCCTGCTAGGGGGGAGACCCAGTACTTC
CDR3 protein: CASSPARGETQYF

J gene: TRBJ2-1
clone size: .
D gene: .
V gene: TRBV7-2
CDR3 DNA: TGTGCCAGCAGGTGGAGCCGGACTGACTACAATGAGCAGTTCTTC
CDR3 protein: CASRWSRTDYNEQFF

J gene: TRBJ2-3
clone size: few
D gene: TRBD1
V gene: TRBV7-2
CDR3 DNA: TGTGCCAGCAGCTTGCGTCAGGGGGTCACAGATACGCAGTATTTT
CDR3 protein: CASSLRQGVTDTQYF

J gene: TRBJ1-2
clone size: .
D gene: TRBD1
V gene: TRBV28
CDR3 DNA: TGTGCCAGCAGTCAACTGAGGGGGCTAATTAACTATGGCTACACCTTC
CDR3 protein: CASSQLRGLINYGYTF

J gene: TRBJ2-7
clone size: .
D gene: .
V gene: TRBV7-8
CDR3 DNA: TGTGCCAGCAGCCCGACAGCCCCCGATCACTACGAGCAGTACTTC
CDR3 protein: CASSPTAPDHYEQYF

J gene: TRBJ2-7
clone size: once
D gene: TRBD1
V gene: TRBV14
CDR3 DNA: TGTGCCAGCAGCCAAGAGACAGGGGTCTCCGAGCAGTACTTC
CDR3 protein: CASSQETGVSEQYF

J gene: TRBJ1-5
clone size: .
D gene: .
V gene: TRBV7-2
CDR3 DNA: TGTGCCAGCAGCTTACCAGAGTTGGGTTATAGTTATAGCAATCAGCCCCAGCATTTT
CDR3 protein: CASSLPELGYSYSNQPQHF

J gene: TRBJ2-2
clone size: few
D gene: TRBD2
V gene: TRBV6-1
CDR3 DNA: TGTGCCAGCAGTCTTCCTTTTGGGGCGGGGGGCGCGAACACCGGGGAGCTGTTTTTT
CDR3 protein: CASSLPFGAGGANTGELFF

J gene: TRBJ1-2
clone size: .
D gene: .
V gene: TRBV20-1
CDR3 DNA: TGCAGTGCTAGCCCGGGCCTGTGGAACTATGGCTACACCTTC
CDR3 protein: CSASPGLWNYGYTF

J gene: TRBJ2-1
clone size: once
D gene: .
V gene: TRBV10-1
CDR3 DNA: TGCGCCAGCAGTGAGTCGGGGGGCCTCGATTTGAATGAGCAGTTCTTC
CDR3 protein: CASSESGGLDLNEQFF

J gene: TRBJ1-2
clone size: .
D gene: TRBD1
V gene: TRBV7-3
CDR3 DNA: TGTGCCAGCAGCTCGGACAGGGGTTATGGCTACACCTTC
CDR3 protein: CASSSDRGYGYTF

J gene: TRBJ2-7
clone size: .
D gene: .
V gene: TRBV7-9
CDR3 DNA: TGTGCCAGCAGCTTAGCGGGGGCCGAGCAGTACTTC
CDR3 protein: CASSLAGAEQYF

J gene: TRBJ1-2
clone size: .
D gene: .
V gene: TRBV4-1
CDR3 DNA: TGCGCCAGCAGCCAAGATGGGGGGAAGGGCTACACCTTC
CDR3 protein: CASSQDGGKGYTF

J gene: TRBJ1-6
clone size: few
D gene: .
V gene: TRBV7-9
CDR3 DNA: TGTGCCAGCAGCTTATACGAACTCTACGGGAAAAATTCACCCCTCCACTTT
CDR3 protein: CASSLYELYGKNSPLHF

J gene: TRBJ2-7
clone size: .
D gene: .
V gene: TRBV7-2
CDR3 DNA: TGTGCCAGCAGCTACCAGCCCGGGGGCAGGGGAGGACCCTACGAGCAGTACTTC
CDR3 protein: CASSYQPGGRGGPYEQYF

J gene: TRBJ2-3
clone size: .
D gene: .
V gene: TRBV30
CDR3 DNA: TGTGCCTGGGTCAGGATGCGAGATACGCAGTATTTT
CDR3 protein: CAWVRMRDTQYF

J gene: TRBJ2-5
clone size: .
D gene: .
V gene: TRBV21-1
CDR3 DNA: TGTGCCAGCAGCAAAGGGATGATCACTAGCGGGGGCGAGACCCAGTACTTC
CDR3 protein: CASSKGMITSGGETQYF